This T cell receptor beta chain was recorded in a study of T cell clonotyping in hematopoietic cell transplantation. Study findings and constraints: Recipient TCR diversity dropped after transplant; expanded clonotypes rose from day 30 to 180.

Of note for this clone: The antigen is undetermined.

Time point of the sample: recipient sample about 28 days before transplant, after cytoreduction. Sequenced by immunoSEQ multiplex PCR; TCRdb stores in-frame clones only, minus some. The top ten clones hold about 3% of a sample with tens of thousands of clones, 85% of them seen once. Source: peripheral blood mononuclear cells, taken before stem cell transplant. The TCR sequence derives from a man in his sixties with acute myeloid leukemia. Some clones in this sample may be carry-over from other donors' samples.

CDR3 nucleotides: TGTGCCAGCAGCTTAGTGCTTAGCGGGGACGCAGATACGCAGTATTTT. Translating it yields CASSLVLSGDADTQYF. The genes are TRBV7-2 and TRBJ2-3; TRBD2 agrees at 8 bases. CDR3 length: 16 residues. J gave up 4 bases and V 1 base, and 7 bases lay outside the gene matches. Germline CDR1 SGHTA, CDR2 FQGNSA.